This TCR beta chain was identified during a study of shared clonotypes between healthy human individuals. Study-level results: At large depth, rarefaction still showed sorted-subset sequencing to be incomplete.

CDR1 and CDR2 (germline): SSHAT, FNYEAQ (reference sequence). V trimming: 6 bases; J trimming: 9 bases; junction bases outside the gene matches: 8. The CDR3 has 15 residues. Concerning this clone: Its antigen remains unidentified.

Every immunoSEQ plate was one replicate of a subset's evenly spread DNA. TCRdb's table, derived via immunoSEQ multiplex PCR, lists solely in-frame clones and lacks some. The sample comprises hundreds of thousands of clones, approximately 73% of which are singletons, and 1.5% to 2% rests with the top ten. The sequenced material came from memory CD4+ T cells sorted from blood. Subset of the sample: CD45RA-negative fraction. This clonotype originated in a young woman in good health. The rearrangement uses TRBV7-7 and TRBJ2-1; 13 bases fit TRBD2. The CDR3 DNA sequence: TGTGCCAGCAGTCTGACTAGCGGGAGGTTAAGTGAGCAGTTCTTC. It is translated as CASSLTSGRLSEQFF. The full variable domain, with the rest looked up from reference TRBV7-7 and TRBJ2-1, is GAGVSQSPRYKVTKRGQDVTLRCDPISSHATLYWYQQALGQGPEFLTYFNYEAQPDKSGLPSDRFSAERPEGSISTLTIQRTEQRDSAMYRCASSLTSGRLSEQFFGPGTRLTVL.